This T cell receptor beta chain was found in a study of blood T cell repertoires in COVID-19. The CDR3 contains 15 residues. The V gene's germline CDR1 is SGHRS and CDR2 YFSETQ. The V end was cut by 4 bases, the J end by 2 bases, with 16 bases between. Original methodology: Cell counts per sample came from amplifying reference gene primers. Only in-frame clones appear in the TCRdb table, and some are missing; sequencing was by immunoSEQ multiplex PCR. V and J calls plus clone size are reproduced from that table; the DNA served to infer D and trimming. Among about 98,000 clones listed, less than 85% were seen once.

This TCR was recovered from a man in his 70s with active or convalescent COVID-19. The sample consisted of peripheral blood. The V gene is TRBV5-1, the J gene TRBJ2-7; D possibly corresponds to TRBD1 (6 bases). For the CDR3, the DNA is TGCGCCAGCAGCAGGACCCGGGACATCGCCTACGAGCAGTACTTC. Translation gives CASSRTRDIAYEQYF.